The rows below give T cell receptor beta chains drawn from one sample of a study of T-cell reconstitution after alpha-beta-depleted transplantation in children. Using its own MiXCR run on the PCR reads, TCRdb lists one record per CDR3 protein. The sample includes hundreds of thousands of distinct CDR3 sequences, under 15% of them seen just once. This specimen was PBMCs, mostly from graft donor cells, taken 360 days after TCRalphabeta/CD19-depleted stem cell transplant. The receptor set was obtained from a male patient between 10 and 17 years old who had a stem cell transplant for acute myeloid leukemia, so the T cells may come from the graft donor. The CDR3 runs from the conserved cysteine through the conserved F or W. A D gene is named only where the DNA matches it firmly. Where a row states a size, it is once, few, many or the class of an expanded clone; other rows omit it.

D gene	clone size	V gene	J gene	CDR3 protein	CDR3 DNA
NA	NA	TRBV12-3/TRBV12-4	TRBJ2-1	CASSLAGGLGSSVNEQFF	TGTGCCAGCAGTTTAGCCGGGGGGCTTGGGTCCTCTGTCAATGAGCAGTTCTTC
TRBD2	NA	TRBV12-3/TRBV12-4	TRBJ2-2	CASSTGTSGRVRLTGELFF	TGTGCCAGCAGTACCGGGACTAGCGGGAGGGTACGACTCACCGGGGAGCTGTTTTTT
TRBD2	NA	TRBV28	TRBJ2-7	CASSLVRGLAGVNEQYF	TGTGCCAGCAGTTTAGTCAGGGGACTAGCGGGAGTGAATGAGCAGTACTTC
NA	NA	TRBV4-3	TRBJ2-5	CASSQDLGWRETQYF	TGCGCCAGCAGCCAAGATCTTGGTTGGAGGGAGACCCAGTACTTC
TRBD1	NA	TRBV20-1	TRBJ1-2	CSARTQGAGNGYTF	TGCAGTGCTAGGACACAGGGGGCCGGGAATGGCTACACCTTC
TRBD1	few	TRBV11-1	TRBJ2-2	CASTGTGLTGELFF	TGTGCCAGCACGGGGACAGGGCTCACCGGGGAGCTGTTTTTT
NA	few	TRBV29-1	TRBJ2-3	CSYRSASTDTQYF	TGCAGCTACAGGAGTGCTAGCACAGATACGCAGTATTTT
NA	NA	TRBV20-1	TRBJ2-3	CSATLGGNTQYF	TGCAGTGCTACTCTCGGGGGTAATACGCAGTATTTT
NA	few	TRBV15	TRBJ2-1	CATSRDLAKDLGDNEQFF	TGTGCCACCAGCAGAGATCTGGCCAAGGACCTGGGTGACAATGAGCAGTTCTTC
NA	few	TRBV10-3	TRBJ1-5	CAISDSEVGPGQPQHF	TGTGCCATCAGTGATTCAGAGGTCGGACCCGGGCAGCCCCAGCATTTT
TRBD2	few	TRBV20-1	TRBJ2-1	CSARDRLAFNNEQFF	TGCAGTGCTAGAGATAGACTAGCGTTCAACAATGAGCAGTTCTTC
TRBD1	few	TRBV20-1	TRBJ2-1	CSARGRTGQFEQFF	TGCAGTGCTAGAGGACGGACAGGGCAGTTTGAGCAGTTCTTC
NA	many	TRBV29-1	TRBJ1-3	CSVVGSLSGNTIYF	TGCAGCGTTGTAGGCAGCCTCTCTGGAAACACCATATATTTT
TRBD1	NA	TRBV20-1	TRBJ1-5	CSASTGGWSNQPQHF	TGCAGTGCTTCGACAGGGGGCTGGAGCAATCAGCCCCAGCATTTT
TRBD2	few	TRBV4-3	TRBJ2-1	CASSQASGSLDEQFF	TGCGCCAGCAGCCAAGCTAGCGGGAGTCTCGATGAGCAGTTCTTC
NA	many	TRBV29-1	TRBJ2-3	CSVEGARADTQYF	TGCAGCGTTGAGGGGGCTAGGGCAGATACGCAGTATTTT
NA	once	TRBV5-1	TRBJ2-1	CASSLGQLSSYNEQFF	TGCGCCAGCAGCTTGGGCCAGCTGAGCTCCTACAATGAGCAGTTCTTC
NA	NA	TRBV14	TRBJ2-7	CASSQDLASFYEQYF	TGTGCCAGCAGCCAAGATCTGGCCAGCTTCTACGAGCAGTACTTC
NA	many	TRBV12-3/TRBV12-4	TRBJ1-2	CASSDANYGYTF	TGTGCCAGCAGCGACGCTAACTATGGCTACACCTTC
TRBD2	NA	TRBV20-1	TRBJ2-5	CSSTGLAGEGQETQYF	TGCAGCTCTACGGGACTAGCGGGAGAGGGGCAAGAGACCCAGTACTTC
NA	NA	TRBV21-1	TRBJ2-7	CASSNHLPSAVYYEQYF	TGTGCCAGCAGCAATCACCTCCCTAGCGCGGTCTACTACGAGCAGTACTTC
TRBD2	few	TRBV12-3/TRBV12-4	TRBJ2-4	CASSLAGEGDIQYF	TGTGCCAGCAGCTTAGCGGGAGAGGGGGACATTCAGTACTTC
NA	few	TRBV29-1	TRBJ2-7	CSVRIGGSGEQYF	TGCAGCGTTAGAATTGGTGGTTCGGGCGAGCAGTACTTC
TRBD2	few	TRBV20-1	TRBJ2-7	CSARGEGGPSYEQYF	TGCAGTGCTAGAGGGGAGGGAGGGCCTTCCTACGAGCAGTACTTC
TRBD2	many	TRBV29-1	TRBJ2-1	CSVEARGGTSYNEQFF	TGCAGCGTTGAAGCCCGGGGTGGGACTAGTTACAATGAGCAGTTCTTC
TRBD2	many	TRBV4-2	TRBJ2-1	CASSQDGLAAYNEQFF	TGTGCCAGCAGCCAAGACGGACTAGCGGCCTACAATGAGCAGTTCTTC
TRBD2	NA	TRBV7-9	TRBJ2-7	CASLGTSGSDEQYF	TGTGCCAGCTTAGGGACTAGCGGGAGTGACGAGCAGTACTTC
TRBD1	many	TRBV28	TRBJ2-7	CASSLNGQGLHEQYF	TGTGCCAGCAGTTTAAATGGACAGGGGCTCCACGAGCAGTACTTC
TRBD2	few	TRBV11-2	TRBJ2-7	CASSFAAAGGFYEQYF	TGTGCCAGCAGTTTCGCAGCGGCGGGAGGGTTCTACGAGCAGTACTTC
TRBD2	few	TRBV7-6	TRBJ2-1	CASSLGGGLWGGDANEQFF	TGTGCCAGCAGCTTAGGTGGAGGTCTCTGGGGAGGGGACGCCAATGAGCAGTTCTTC
NA	few	TRBV5-1	TRBJ1-1	CASSLAGRGISTEAFF	TGCGCCAGCAGCTTGGCCGGGAGGGGTATCAGCACTGAAGCTTTCTTT
TRBD2	NA	TRBV20-1	TRBJ2-1	CSARKTSGTYNEQFF	TGCAGTGCTAGAAAGACTAGCGGGACCTACAATGAGCAGTTCTTC
TRBD2	NA	TRBV7-2	TRBJ2-1	CASSFPGLAVNHEQFF	TGTGCCAGCAGCTTTCCGGGACTAGCGGTGAACCATGAGCAGTTCTTC
TRBD1	many	TRBV5-1	TRBJ1-1	CARVDRDNTEAFF	TGCGCCAGGGTTGACAGGGATAACACTGAAGCTTTCTTT
NA	many	TRBV28	TRBJ2-7	CASSLVGAQYF	TGTGCCAGCAGTTTGGTAGGTGCCCAGTACTTC
NA	NA	TRBV18	TRBJ2-1	CASSPPATWGEQFF	TGTGCCAGCTCACCGCCGGCAACCTGGGGTGAGCAGTTCTTC
TRBD2	NA	TRBV7-9	TRBJ2-1	CASRGLAESSSYNEQFF	TGTGCCAGCAGGGGACTAGCGGAGTCTAGCTCCTACAATGAGCAGTTCTTC
TRBD2	NA	TRBV20-1	TRBJ2-1	CSAPVSGSEVYNEQFF	TGCAGTGCCCCGGTGAGCGGGAGCGAGGTCTACAATGAGCAGTTCTTC
NA	few	TRBV5-1	TRBJ1-2	CASSVGKGYGYTF	TGCGCCAGCAGCGTTGGCAAGGGCTATGGCTACACCTTC
NA	many	TRBV7-7	TRBJ2-5	CASSLRPDRQETQYF	TGTGCCAGCAGCTTACGACCTGACAGACAAGAGACCCAGTACTTC
NA	few	TRBV7-2	TRBJ2-3	CASSANRASTDTQYF	TGTGCCAGCAGCGCAAACAGGGCTAGCACAGATACGCAGTATTTT